Presented here are 20 T cell receptor beta chains from one specimen sequenced in a study of Ad26.COV2.S vaccination and SARS-CoV-2 variants. Treatment: 19 received Ad26.COV2.S at low or high dose, single or two shots; about 5 received placebo; per-sample allocation not given. Sampling happened 63 days after the first vaccine or placebo injection. TCRdb's table, derived via immunoSEQ multiplex PCR, lists solely in-frame clones and lacks some. Altogether about 680,000 clones are present, roughly 90% being singletons, with the ten largest covering over 1.3%. The sample in question was peripheral blood, obtained in a trial of Ad26.COV2.S vaccine versus placebo. The receptors here all came from a person aged 18 to 59 who received the Ad26.COV2.S COVID-19 vaccine or a placebo.

The chain recombines TRBV9 with TRBJ2-1, with 10 nucleotides matching TRBD2. The germline CDR1 and CDR2 sequences are SGDLS and YYNGEE. The CDR3 runs to 15 residues. J gave up 3 bases and V 2 bases, and 2 bases lay outside the gene matches. The CDR3 nucleotides are TGTGCCAGCAGCGTGACTAGCGGGTACTACAATGAGCAGTTCTTC. Its protein is CASSVTSGYYNEQFF.

The rearrangement links TRBV7-9 to TRBJ1-1, with a possible D match to TRBD1 (5 bases). This CDR3 is built from 15 residues. Germline CDR1 and CDR2: SEHNR and FQNEAQ (reference sequence). V lost 4 bases and J lost 0, with 12 bases in between. DNA for the CDR3: TGTGCCAGCAGCTCCCCACAGGACCTGAACACTGAAGCTTTCTTT. It specifies CASSSPQDLNTEAFF. Supplemented by reference TRBV7-9 and TRBJ1-1, the full variable domain reads DTGVSQNPRHKITKRGQNVTFRCDPISEHNRLYWYRQTLGQGPEFLTYFQNEAQLEKSRLLSDRFSAERPKGSFSTLEIQRTEQGDSAMYLCASSSPQDLNTEAFFGQGTRLTVV.

The chain links TRBV30 to TRBJ1-5; the D gene is possibly TRBD1 (6 bases). The CDR3 is made up of 13 amino acids. The V and J ends lost 2 bases and 6 bases respectively, with 11 bases between them. Germline V gives CDR1 GTSNPN, CDR2 SVGIG (reference sequence). CDR3 residues: CAWSQGGGQPQHF. For the CDR3, the DNA is TGTGCCTGGAGTCAAGGGGGGGGTCAGCCCCAGCATTTT.

The chain joins TRBV6-2 or TRBV6-3 to TRBJ2-5; D may match TRBD1 or TRBD2 (7 bases each). The V gene lost 4 bases and the J gene lost 5 bases, with 17 bases spanning the gap. This CDR3 has 15 amino acids. Germline assignment: CDR1 MNHEY and CDR2 SVGEGT. The CDR3 spells CASSSLPQGGETQYF. In nucleotides, the CDR3 is TGTGCCAGCAGTTCCCTCCCCCAGGGGGGGGAGACCCAGTACTTC.

V gene TRBV29-1 combines with J gene TRBJ2-5; D possibly corresponds to TRBD1 (5 bases). Germline V gene sequence: CDR1 SQVTM, CDR2 ANQGSEA. This CDR3 contains 13 residues. V was clipped by 5 bases and J by 5 bases, with 15 bases between them. DNA of the CDR3: TGCAGCGTTATTGTTAGGGGCGGTGAGACCCAGTACTTC. This encodes CSVIVRGGETQYF.

About this clone: The sample holds other DNA sequences that translate to the same CDR3. The chain joins TRBV19 to TRBJ2-1; 12 bases align to TRBD2. Germline assignment: CDR1 LNHDA and CDR2 SQIVND (reference sequence). The CDR3 is 14 residues long. Germline trimming cut 9 bases from V and 7 bases from J; bases unmatched to any gene: 7. The CDR3 nucleotides are TGTGCCAGCTCTCGACTAGCGGGGGTAAATGAGCAGTTCTTC. This codes for CASSRLAGVNEQFF.

The rearrangement uses TRBV6-2 or TRBV6-3 and TRBJ2-7; TRBD2 matches 9 bases. J lost 3 bases, V lost 5 bases, and 2 bases had no gene match. Germline loops: CDR1 MNHEY, CDR2 SVGEGT. The CDR3 length is 13 residues. CDR3 bases: TGTGCCAGCAGTAATAGCGGGGGCTACGAGCAGTACTTC. Its translation is CASSNSGGYEQYF.

The chain links TRBV6-5 to TRBJ1-2; 9 bases line up with TRBD1. Looked up from germline, CDR1 is MNHEY and CDR2 is SVGAGI. This CDR3 spans 15 amino acids. The J segment lost 3 bases and the V segment lost 5 bases, leaving 7 bases of the junction unmatched. DNA for the CDR3: TGTGCCAGCAGTCCCGGGACAGGGTCGGACTATGGCTACACCTTC. It is translated as CASSPGTGSDYGYTF.

The chain uses TRBV6-5 and TRBJ1-5; D perhaps matches TRBD1 (5 bases). The CDR3 has 14 residues. The ends were cut back, 7 bases at V and 3 bases at J, with 13 bases in the middle. Germline lookup yields CDR1 MNHEY and CDR2 SVGAGI. The CDR3 loop is CASTPARDNQPQHF. CDR3 nucleotides: TGTGCCAGCACCCCCGCCAGGGACAATCAGCCCCAGCATTTT.

This rearrangement joins TRBV11-1 to TRBJ2-5, with D maybe TRBD2 (5 bases). CDR1 and CDR2 from the germline V gene are SGHAT and FQDESV (reference sequence). V gave up 3 bases and J gave up 1 base, with 9 bases separating them. The CDR3 spans 14 residues. CDR3 residues: CASSFGLIQETQYF. CDR3 nucleotide sequence: TGTGCCAGCAGCTTCGGACTGATCCAAGAGACCCAGTACTTC. Variable domain in full (rest from reference TRBV11-1 and TRBJ2-5): EAEVAQSPRYKITEKSQAVAFWCDPISGHATLYWYRQILGQGPELLVQFQDESVVDDSQLPKDRFSAERLKGVDSTLKIQPAELGDSAMYLCASSFGLIQETQYFGPGTRLLVL.

This sequence joins TRBV11-2 and TRBJ2-5, with D uncertain. Germline CDR1 is SGHAT and CDR2 is FQNNGV. The CDR3 sequence is 11 residues long. V gave up 3 bases and J gave up 1 base, with 0 bases separating them. CDR3 sequence reads: CASSFQETQYF. The CDR3 coding sequence is TGTGCCAGCAGCTTCCAAGAGACCCAGTACTTC.

CDR3 coding DNA: TGCAGCGTTGTGGTTACTAGCGGTTATCCCTACGAGCAGTACTTC. Translation: CSVVVTSGYPYEQYF. J is TRBJ2-7 and V is TRBV29-1, with 8 bases matching TRBD2. Per germline, CDR1 SQVTM and CDR2 ANQGSEA. V was clipped by 4 bases and J by 2 bases; unmatched bases: 10. The CDR3 sequence is 15 residues long.

CDR3 DNA sequence: TGTGCCAGCAGCCCAAAGGCGGGAGCCACAGATACGCAGTATTTT. This translates into CASSPKAGATDTQYF. V usage is TRBV11-1 and J usage is TRBJ2-3; 7 bases line up with TRBD2. The CDR3 length is 15 residues. The germline V gene encodes CDR1 SGHAT and CDR2 FQDESV (reference sequence). J was trimmed by 2 bases and V by 5 bases; bases with no gene match: 7.

The chain combines TRBV9 with TRBJ2-2; possibly TRBD2 for D (6 bases). Per germline, CDR1 SGDLS and CDR2 YYNGEE. V was cut by 2 bases and J by 10 bases, with 15 bases left in between. The CDR3 consists of 14 residues. The CDR3 DNA sequence: TGTGCCAGCAGCGTCTTAGCGGAGGTCAAGGAGCTGTTTTTT. Translated: CASSVLAEVKELFF.

The V call is TRBV7-8, the J call TRBJ2-1; 9 nucleotides match TRBD1. Germline V CDR1 and CDR2: SGHVS, FQNEAQ. The V segment lost 5 bases and the J segment 3 bases; nucleotides outside the gene matches: 5. This CDR3 is built from 15 residues. DNA for the CDR3: TGTGCCAGCAGCAAAAGGGACAGGGTCTACAATGAGCAGTTCTTC. It yields the protein CASSKRDRVYNEQFF.

V and J are TRBV30 and TRBJ2-1; possibly TRBD2 for D (7 bases). There are 12 residues in the CDR3. Trimming took off 3 bases at V and 7 bases at J, with 10 bases between the two ends. Germline V CDR1 and CDR2: GTSNPN, SVGIG (reference sequence). This CDR3 is CAWRKGGNEQFF. The CDR3 DNA reads as TGTGCCTGGAGGAAGGGGGGGAATGAGCAGTTCTTC.

This clone was counted between two and nine times. J is TRBJ1-1 and V is TRBV19, with D tentatively TRBD1 (6 bases). Trimming pared 3 bases from V and 5 bases from J, leaving 16 bases between. Germline V gene lookup returns CDR1 LNHDA and CDR2 SQIVND (reference sequence). CDR3 length: 15 residues. CDR3 coding DNA: TGTGCCAGTAGTATCCCCCCAAGGGGGGGGACTGAAGCTTTCTTT. It codes for CASSIPPRGGTEAFF.

The gene calls are TRBV5-1 and TRBJ1-6; the match to TRBD1 covers 8 bases. CDR1 is SGHRS and CDR2 is YFSETQ in the germline V gene. The CDR3 extends over 15 amino acids. The junction had 10 bases not matched to a gene; V was cut back by 6 bases and J by 8 bases. CDR3 DNA sequence: TGCGCCAGCAAGACTGACAGGGGTGGAGATTCACCCCTCCACTTT. Protein: CASKTDRGGDSPLHF.

The J gene is TRBJ2-5, the V gene TRBV5-1; 7 bases fit TRBD1. The germline gives CDR1 SGHRS, CDR2 YFSETQ. J was trimmed by 1 base and V by 3 bases; bases with no gene match: 9. The CDR3 contains 16 residues. CDR3: CASSSPTRDSQETQYF. In DNA form, the CDR3 reads TGCGCCAGCAGCTCCCCCACCAGGGACAGCCAAGAGACCCAGTACTTC.

The chain is built from TRBV3-1 (or the pseudogene TRBV3-2) and TRBJ2-1, with 8 bases aligning to TRBD1. The CDR3 has 15 residues. The ends lost 6 bases at V and 0 bases at J; junction bases unmatched: 4. Germline CDR1 reads LGHDT; CDR2 reads YNNKEL (reference sequence). This chain's CDR3 is CASSPDRGSYNEQFF. The CDR3 nucleotides read TGTGCCAGCAGTCCCGACAGGGGCTCCTACAATGAGCAGTTCTTC.